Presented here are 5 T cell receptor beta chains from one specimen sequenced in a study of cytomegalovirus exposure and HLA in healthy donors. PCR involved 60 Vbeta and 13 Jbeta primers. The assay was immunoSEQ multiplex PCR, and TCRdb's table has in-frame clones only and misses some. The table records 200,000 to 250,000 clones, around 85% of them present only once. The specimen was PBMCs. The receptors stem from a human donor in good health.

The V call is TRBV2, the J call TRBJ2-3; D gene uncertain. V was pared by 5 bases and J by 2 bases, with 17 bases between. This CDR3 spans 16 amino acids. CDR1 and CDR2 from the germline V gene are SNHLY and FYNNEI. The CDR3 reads CASSRPAEQYTDTQYF. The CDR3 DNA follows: TGTGCCAGCAGTCGACCGGCGGAGCAGTACACAGATACGCAGTATTTT.

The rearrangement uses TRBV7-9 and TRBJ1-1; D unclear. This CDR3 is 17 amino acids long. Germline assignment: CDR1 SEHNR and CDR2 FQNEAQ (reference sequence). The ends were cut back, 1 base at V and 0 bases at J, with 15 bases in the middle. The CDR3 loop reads CASSLVREFELNTEAFF. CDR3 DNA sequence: TGTGCCAGCAGCTTAGTGCGAGAGTTTGAACTGAACACTGAAGCTTTCTTT.

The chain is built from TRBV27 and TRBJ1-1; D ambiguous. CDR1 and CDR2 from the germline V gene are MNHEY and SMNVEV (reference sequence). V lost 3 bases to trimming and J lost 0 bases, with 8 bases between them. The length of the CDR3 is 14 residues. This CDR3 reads CASSFWRMNTEAFF. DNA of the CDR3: TGTGCCAGCAGTTTTTGGAGGATGAACACTGAAGCTTTCTTT.

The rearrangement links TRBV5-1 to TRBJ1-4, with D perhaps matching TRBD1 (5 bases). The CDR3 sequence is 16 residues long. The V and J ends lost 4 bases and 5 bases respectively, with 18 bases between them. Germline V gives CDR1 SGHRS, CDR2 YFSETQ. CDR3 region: CASSQRGGAPNEKLFF. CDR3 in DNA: TGCGCCAGCAGCCAACGCGGTGGGGCTCCGAATGAAAAACTGTTTTTT.

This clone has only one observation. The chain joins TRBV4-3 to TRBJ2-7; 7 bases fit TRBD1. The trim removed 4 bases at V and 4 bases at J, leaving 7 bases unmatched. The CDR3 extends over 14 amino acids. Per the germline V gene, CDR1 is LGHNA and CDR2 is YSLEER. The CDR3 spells CASSPGDRKYEQYF. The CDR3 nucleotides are TGCGCCAGCAGCCCTGGGGACAGAAAGTACGAGCAGTACTTC.